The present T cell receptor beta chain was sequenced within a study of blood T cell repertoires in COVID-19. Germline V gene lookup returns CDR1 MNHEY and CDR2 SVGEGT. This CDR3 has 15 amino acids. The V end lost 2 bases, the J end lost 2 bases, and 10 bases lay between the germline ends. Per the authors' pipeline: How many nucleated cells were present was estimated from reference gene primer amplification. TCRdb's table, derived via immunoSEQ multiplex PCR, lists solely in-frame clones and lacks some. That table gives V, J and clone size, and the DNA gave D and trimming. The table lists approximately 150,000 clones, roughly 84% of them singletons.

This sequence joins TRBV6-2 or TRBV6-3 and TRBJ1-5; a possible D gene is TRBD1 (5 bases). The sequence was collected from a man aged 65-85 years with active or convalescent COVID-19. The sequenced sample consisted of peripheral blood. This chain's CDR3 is CASSYAGLGNQPQHF. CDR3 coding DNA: TGTGCCAGCAGTTACGCAGGGTTGGGCAATCAGCCCCAGCATTTT.